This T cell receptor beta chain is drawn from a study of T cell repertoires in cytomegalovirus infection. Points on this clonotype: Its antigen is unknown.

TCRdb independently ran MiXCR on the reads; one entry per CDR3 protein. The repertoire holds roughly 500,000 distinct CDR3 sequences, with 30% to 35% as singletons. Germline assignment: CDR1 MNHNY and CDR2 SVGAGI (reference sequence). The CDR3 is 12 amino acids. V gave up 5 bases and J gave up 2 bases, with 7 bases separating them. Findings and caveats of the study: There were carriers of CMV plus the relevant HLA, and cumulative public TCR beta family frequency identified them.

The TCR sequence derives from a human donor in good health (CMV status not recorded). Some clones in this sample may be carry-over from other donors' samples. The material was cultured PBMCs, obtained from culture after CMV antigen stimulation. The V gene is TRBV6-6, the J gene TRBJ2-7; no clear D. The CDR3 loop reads CASSGLAYEQYV. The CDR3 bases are TGTGCCAGCAGTGGTCTTGCCTACGAGCAGTACGTC.